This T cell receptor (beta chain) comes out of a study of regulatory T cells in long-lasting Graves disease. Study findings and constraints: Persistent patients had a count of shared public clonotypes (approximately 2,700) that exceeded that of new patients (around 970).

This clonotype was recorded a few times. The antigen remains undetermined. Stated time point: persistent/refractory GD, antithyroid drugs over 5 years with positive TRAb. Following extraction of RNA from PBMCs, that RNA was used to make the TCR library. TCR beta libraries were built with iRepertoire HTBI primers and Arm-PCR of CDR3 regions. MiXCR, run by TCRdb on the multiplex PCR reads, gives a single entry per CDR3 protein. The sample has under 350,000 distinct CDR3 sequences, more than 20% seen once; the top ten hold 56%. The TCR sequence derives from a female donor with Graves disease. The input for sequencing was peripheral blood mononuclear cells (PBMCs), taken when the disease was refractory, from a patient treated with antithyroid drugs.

The CDR3 bases are TGTGCCAGCAGTTTCTCCGGGGCAGGAGGGAGGGACGAGCAGTACTTC. It is translated as CASSFSGAGGRDEQYF. This rearrangement joins TRBV6-2 or TRBV6-3 to TRBJ2-7, with TRBD2 matching 7 bases. The junction had 14 bases not matched to a gene; V was cut back by 4 bases and J by 5 bases. The CDR3 is made up of 16 amino acids. Germline V gene lookup returns CDR1 MNHEY and CDR2 SVGEGT.